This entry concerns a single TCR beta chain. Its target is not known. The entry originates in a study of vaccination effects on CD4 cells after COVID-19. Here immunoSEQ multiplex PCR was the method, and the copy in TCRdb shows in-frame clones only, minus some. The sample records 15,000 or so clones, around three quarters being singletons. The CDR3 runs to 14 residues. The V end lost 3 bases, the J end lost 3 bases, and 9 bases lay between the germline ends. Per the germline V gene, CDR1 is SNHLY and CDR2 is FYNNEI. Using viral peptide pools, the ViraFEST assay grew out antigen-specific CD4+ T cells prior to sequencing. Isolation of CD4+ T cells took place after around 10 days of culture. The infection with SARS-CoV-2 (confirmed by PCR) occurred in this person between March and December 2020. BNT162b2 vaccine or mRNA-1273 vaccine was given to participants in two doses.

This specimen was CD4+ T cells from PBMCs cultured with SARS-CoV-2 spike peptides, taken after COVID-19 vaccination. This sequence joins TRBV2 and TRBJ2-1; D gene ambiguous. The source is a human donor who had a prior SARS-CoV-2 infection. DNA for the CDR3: TGTGCCAGCAGTGAGAGGCGGATCTACAATGAGCAGTTCTTC. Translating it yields CASSERRIYNEQFF.